The rows below give T cell receptor beta chains drawn from one sample of a study of T cell responses to AZD1222 COVID-19 vaccine. Produced via immunoSEQ multiplex PCR; TCRdb's table is partial and in-frame only. Of 65,000 to 80,000 clones detected, about 92% appear once; the ten largest clones hold under 5%. Sample: peripheral blood, taken on day 0 of AZD1222 vaccination. The receptors shown here come from an adult in good health. CDR3s include the opening cysteine and the closing phenylalanine or tryptophan. D genes are given only for firm matches. Some rows have no size entry. The others give once, few or many, or a class for an expanded clone.

TRBV29-1	-	TRBJ1-5	TRBD1	TGCAGCGTGGTACAGGGGGCGAACAATCAGCCCCAGCATTTT	CSVVQGANNQPQHF
TRBV5-1	once	TRBJ1-1	-	TGCGCCAGCATGTTAGGCCTGGGGAACACTGAAGCTTTCTTT	CASMLGLGNTEAFF
TRBV7-3	-	TRBJ2-3	-	TGTGCCAGCAGCTTAGGACCCACAGATACGCAGTATTTT	CASSLGPTDTQYF
TRBV2	-	TRBJ2-5	-	TGTGCCAGCAGTGAAACCAAAGGGAGAATACTTCAAGAGACCCAGTACTTC	CASSETKGRILQETQYF
TRBV11-3	once	TRBJ1-1	-	TGTGCCAGCAGCTTAGGGGCGGGGAACACTGAAGCTTTCTTT	CASSLGAGNTEAFF
TRBV19	-	TRBJ2-7	TRBD1	TGTGCCAGTAGTACTCTGACAGGGACCTACGAGCAGTACTTC	CASSTLTGTYEQYF
TRBV6-5	-	TRBJ1-5	-	TGTGCCAGCAGTTACGAACAGGGCAGCAATCAGCCCCAGCATTTT	CASSYEQGSNQPQHF
TRBV7-2	-	TRBJ2-7	TRBD2	TGTGCCAGCAGCTCGCCGGGACTAGGAACCTACGAGCAGTACTTC	CASSSPGLGTYEQYF
TRBV11-2	once	TRBJ1-5	-	TGTGCCAGCAGCTTAGACGGGGGGGCGCGGCCCCAGCATTTT	CASSLDGGARPQHF
TRBV30	-	TRBJ1-2	-	TGTGCCTGGATTTCAGGGAGGACGAACGGCTACACCTTC	CAWISGRTNGYTF
TRBV20-1	-	TRBJ2-1	TRBD2	TGCAGTGCTAGTGCTAGCGGGGGGGCCAATGAGCAGTTCTTC	CSASASGGANEQFF
TRBV24-1	-	TRBJ2-1	TRBD2	TGTGCCACCAGTGCTCCCGAGCTAGCGGGAACGGATGAGCAGTTCTTC	CATSAPELAGTDEQFF
TRBV11-3	-	TRBJ2-7	-	TGTGCCAGCAGCTTAGGGGCCCAGGGCGAGCAGTACTTC	CASSLGAQGEQYF
TRBV12-3/TRBV12-4	-	TRBJ2-3	-	TGTGCCAGCAGTTTTGTCTCGACAGATACGCAGTATTTT	CASSFVSTDTQYF
TRBV7-2	-	TRBJ2-1	TRBD2	TGTGCCAGCAGCCAACTAGCGGGAAGATACAATGAGCAGTTCTTC	CASSQLAGRYNEQFF
TRBV6-5	-	TRBJ1-5	TRBD1	TGTGCCAGCAGGACAGACAGGGGTGGCAATCAGCCCCAGCATTTT	CASRTDRGGNQPQHF
TRBV5-6	-	TRBJ1-4	-	TGTGCCAGCAGTTCCCTCGGGCTCCGGGGTAATGAAAAACTGTTTTTT	CASSSLGLRGNEKLFF
TRBV24-1	-	TRBJ1-4	-	TGTGCCACCAGTCTGGGGGAAAAACTGTTTTTT	CATSLGEKLFF
TRBV29-1	-	TRBJ1-1	TRBD1	TGCAGCGTAACTCAGGGGGCAGACACTGAAGCTTTCTTT	CSVTQGADTEAFF
TRBV7-6	-	TRBJ2-1	TRBD2	TGTGCCAGCAGCCCCTTTAGCGGGAGAGGTGACAATGAGCAGTTCTTC	CASSPFSGRGDNEQFF
TRBV15	-	TRBJ1-4	-	TGTGCCACCAGCAGAGATCGCGCAGCAACTAATGAAAAACTGTTTTTT	CATSRDRAATNEKLFF
TRBV3-1/TRBV3-2	-	TRBJ1-2	-	TGTGCCAGCAGCCAAGTGACAGTGGGGCAGGGCTACACCTTC	CASSQVTVGQGYTF
TRBV18	-	TRBJ2-3	-	TGTGCCAGCTCACCACCGGCACCCACAGATACGCAGTATTTT	CASSPPAPTDTQYF
TRBV5-1	-	TRBJ2-5	TRBD1	TGCGCCAGCAGCGTACAGGGGGCTAGAGAGACCCAGTACTTC	CASSVQGARETQYF
TRBV5-6	-	TRBJ2-7	-	TGTGCCAGCAGCTTGGTTAGTCTAGCGTCAACCTACGAGCAGTACTTC	CASSLVSLASTYEQYF
TRBV3-1/TRBV3-2	-	TRBJ2-3	TRBD2	TGTGCCAGCAGCCAAGATGGTACTGGGACTAGCGGATGCACAGATACGCAGTATTTT	CASSQDGTGTSGCTDTQYF
TRBV30	-	TRBJ2-7	-	TGTGCCTGGAGTGTAGGAGGGGGTAAGCAGTACTTC	CAWSVGGGKQYF
TRBV21-1	once	TRBJ2-5	-	TGTGCCAGCAGCAAGGACGAGGTAGCGGGGGAGGAGACCCAGTACTTC	CASSKDEVAGEETQYF
TRBV7-3	-	TRBJ2-3	TRBD1	TGTGCCAGCAGCTTAACTACAGGGGATTCGGATACGCAGTATTTT	CASSLTTGDSDTQYF
TRBV5-4	-	TRBJ2-5	-	TGTGCCAGCAGCCCCCCTCCTGGAACTCAAGAGACCCAGTACTTC	CASSPPPGTQETQYF
TRBV6-6	-	TRBJ1-5	-	TGTGCCAGCAGTTACGAATGGGTTGTGAATCAGCCCCAGCATTTT	CASSYEWVVNQPQHF
TRBV6-5	-	TRBJ2-4	TRBD1	TGTGCCAGCAGTTACGGACAGGAAAACATTCAGTACTTC	CASSYGQENIQYF
TRBV11-3	-	TRBJ2-1	-	TGTGCCAGCAGCTCGAAGAGCGGCTCCTATAGCTCCTACAATGAGCAGTTCTTC	CASSSKSGSYSSYNEQFF
TRBV4-1	-	TRBJ2-1	TRBD2	TGCGCCAGCAGCCAAGCGGGGCTAGCGGAAAATGAGCAGTTCTTC	CASSQAGLAENEQFF
TRBV3-1/TRBV3-2	-	TRBJ1-3	-	TGTGCCAGCAGCCCTGGGGGCTTTGGAAACACCATATATTTT	CASSPGGFGNTIYF
TRBV12-3/TRBV12-4	few	TRBJ2-7	TRBD2	TGTGCCAGCAGCCCGGGAGGAGGGGACGAGCAGTACTTC	CASSPGGGDEQYF
TRBV4-1	-	TRBJ1-4	TRBD1	TGCGCCAGCAGCCAAGATGGGACAGGGGACCTCTATGAAAAACTGTTTTTT	CASSQDGTGDLYEKLFF
TRBV9	-	TRBJ1-4	-	TGTGCCAGCAGCGTAGACGGCGGCGCTAATGAAAAACTGTTTTTT	CASSVDGGANEKLFF
TRBV28	few	TRBJ1-2	-	TGTGCCAGCAAGGACCCTAACTATGGCTACACCTTC	CASKDPNYGYTF
TRBV9	-	TRBJ2-6	TRBD1	TGTGCCAGCAGCGCATCCGGGACAGCCGCTGGGGCCAACGTCCTGACTTTC	CASSASGTAAGANVLTF
TRBV12-5	-	TRBJ1-5	-	TGTGCTAGTGGTTTTTGGGGGGGGGATCAGCCCCAGCATTTT	CASGFWGGDQPQHF
TRBV6-5	-	TRBJ1-1	-	TGTGCCAGCAGTACCGGGACATTGAATGAAGCTTTCTTT	CASSTGTLNEAFF
TRBV6-2/TRBV6-3	-	TRBJ2-2	TRBD2	TGTGCCAGCAGTTACGAGCTCAGGACTAGCGGGAGGTGGGAGCTGTTTTTT	CASSYELRTSGRWELFF
TRBV6-5	once	TRBJ2-7	TRBD1	TGTGCCAGCAGTTACCACCCCGGACAGGTTGCCTACGAGCAGTACTTC	CASSYHPGQVAYEQYF
TRBV6-6	-	TRBJ1-2	-	TGTGCCAGCAGTCTTTCGGGGGGGGGAGAGTACTATGGCTACACCTTC	CASSLSGGGEYYGYTF
TRBV11-3	-	TRBJ1-2	TRBD1	TGTGCCAGCAGCCGGGTCGCGGGACAGAGTTATGGCTACACCTTC	CASSRVAGQSYGYTF
TRBV19	few	TRBJ1-2	-	TGTGCCAGTAGTATAGTCGCTCGAGAAGGGGGCTACACCTTC	CASSIVAREGGYTF
TRBV27	-	TRBJ2-1	-	TGTGCCAGCAGTTTATCTACATACAATGAGCAGTTCTTC	CASSLSTYNEQFF
TRBV24-1	-	TRBJ2-1	-	TGTGCCACCAGTGCTACCTATGGGGGGTACAATGAGCAGTTCTTC	CATSATYGGYNEQFF
TRBV19	-	TRBJ1-4	TRBD1	TGTGCCAGTAGCTACCAGGGGGCCGGTGAAAAACTGTTTTTT	CASSYQGAGEKLFF
TRBV18	-	TRBJ2-6	TRBD2	TGTGCCAGCTCACGGCGACTAGCGGGACTCTCTGGGGCCAACGTCCTGACTTTC	CASSRRLAGLSGANVLTF
TRBV27	-	TRBJ1-1	-	TGTGCCAGCAGTTTATTCCCGGGAGAAGCTTTCTTT	CASSLFPGEAFF